Listed here is a single T cell receptor (beta chain). The CDR3 totals 14 residues. V lost 4 bases and J lost 4; bases outside the gene matches: 3. Germline V gene data show CDR1 as MNHEY and CDR2 as SVGAGI. The data derive from a study of blood T cell repertoires in COVID-19. Study-level background: COVID-19 samples collected from the United States, Italy and Spain covered acute and convalescent phases.

The authors' processing: From reference gene primer amplification, estimates of nucleated cell counts were derived. Assay: immunoSEQ multiplex PCR; the TCRdb copy retains only in-frame clones and omits some. V, J and clone size were drawn from that table, and D and trimming were deduced from the DNA. Among 150,000 to 200,000 clones listed, around nine tenths were seen once. The specimen was peripheral blood. This sequence originates from a man between 65 and 85 years old with active or convalescent COVID-19. The rearrangement uses TRBV6-5 and TRBJ1-2; 10 nucleotides match TRBD1. CDR3 coding DNA: TGTGCCAGCAGTTTCGGGACAGGGGTCTATGGCTACACCTTC. It codes for CASSFGTGVYGYTF.